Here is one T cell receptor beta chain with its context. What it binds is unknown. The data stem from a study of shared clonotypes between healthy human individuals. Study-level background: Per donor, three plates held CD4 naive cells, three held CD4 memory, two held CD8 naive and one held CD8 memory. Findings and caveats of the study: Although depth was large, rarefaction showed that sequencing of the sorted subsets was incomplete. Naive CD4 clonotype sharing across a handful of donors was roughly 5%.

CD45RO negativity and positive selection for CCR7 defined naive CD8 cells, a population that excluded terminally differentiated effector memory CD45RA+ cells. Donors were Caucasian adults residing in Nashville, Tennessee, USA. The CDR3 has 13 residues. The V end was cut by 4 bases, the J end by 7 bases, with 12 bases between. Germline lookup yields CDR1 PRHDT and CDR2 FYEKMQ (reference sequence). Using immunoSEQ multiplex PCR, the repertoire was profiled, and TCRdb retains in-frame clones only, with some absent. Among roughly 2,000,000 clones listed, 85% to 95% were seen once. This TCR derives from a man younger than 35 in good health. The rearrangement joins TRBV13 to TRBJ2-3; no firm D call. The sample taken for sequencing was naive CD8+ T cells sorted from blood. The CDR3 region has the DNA TGTGCCAGCAGCTCTGCAGAGGCCCATACGCAGTATTTT. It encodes CASSSAEAHTQYF. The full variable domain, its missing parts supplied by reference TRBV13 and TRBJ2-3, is AAGVIQSPRHLIKEKRETATLKCYPIPRHDTVYWYQQGPGQDPQFLISFYEKMQSDKGSIPDRFSAQQFSDYHSELNMSSLELGDSALYFCASSSAEAHTQYFGPGTRLTVL.